Detailed here is one TCR beta chain. The record originates from a study of blood T cell repertoires in COVID-19. As for the study in general: Specimens from acute and convalescent COVID-19 originated in the United States, Italy and Spain.

In the original workflow: Using reference gene primer amplification, nucleated cell counts were estimated. The table came from immunoSEQ multiplex PCR; TCRdb's copy has only in-frame clones and leaves some out. V and J calls and clone size follow that table, whereas D and trimming were derived from the DNA. The sample has some 200,000 clones, approximately 86% seen once; the top ten hold around 0.93%. The CDR3 covers 13 residues. Germline V lookup: CDR1 SGHTS, CDR2 YDEGEE. Deletions cut 2 bases from V and 8 bases from J, with 10 bases between. The sequencing input was peripheral blood. The chain recombines TRBV5-8 with TRBJ1-4; D possibly corresponds to TRBD1 (6 bases). This TCR was sampled from a man between 60 and 70 years old with COVID-19, enrolled during active disease. DNA for the CDR3: TGTGCCAGCAGCTTAGTGACAGGCGAAAAACTGTTTTTT. Amino acid sequence: CASSLVTGEKLFF.